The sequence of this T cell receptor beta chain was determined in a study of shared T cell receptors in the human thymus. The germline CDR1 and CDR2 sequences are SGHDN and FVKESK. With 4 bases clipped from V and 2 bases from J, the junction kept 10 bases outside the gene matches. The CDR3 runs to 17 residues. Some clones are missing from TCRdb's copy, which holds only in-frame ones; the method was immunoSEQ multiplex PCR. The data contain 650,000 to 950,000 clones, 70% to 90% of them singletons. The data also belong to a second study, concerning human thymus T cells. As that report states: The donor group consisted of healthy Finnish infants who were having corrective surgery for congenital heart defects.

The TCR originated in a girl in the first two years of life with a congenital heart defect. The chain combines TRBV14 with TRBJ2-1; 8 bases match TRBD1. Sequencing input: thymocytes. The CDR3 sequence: CASSPPSRTGPYNEQFF. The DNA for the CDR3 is TGTGCCAGCAGCCCACCCTCCCGGACAGGGCCCTACAATGAGCAGTTCTTC.